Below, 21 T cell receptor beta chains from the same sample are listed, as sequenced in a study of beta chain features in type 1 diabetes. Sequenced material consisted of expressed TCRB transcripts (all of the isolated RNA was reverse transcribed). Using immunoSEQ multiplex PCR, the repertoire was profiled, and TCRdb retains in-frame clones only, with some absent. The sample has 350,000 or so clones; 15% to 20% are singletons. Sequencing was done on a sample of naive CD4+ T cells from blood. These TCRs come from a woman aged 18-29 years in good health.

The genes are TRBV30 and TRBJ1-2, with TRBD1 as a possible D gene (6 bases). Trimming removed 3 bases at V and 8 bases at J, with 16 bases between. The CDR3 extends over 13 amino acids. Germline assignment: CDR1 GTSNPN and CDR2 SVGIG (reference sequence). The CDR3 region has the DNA TGTGCCTGGAGCACACAGACAGGCGGAGGCTACACCTTC. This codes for CAWSTQTGGGYTF.

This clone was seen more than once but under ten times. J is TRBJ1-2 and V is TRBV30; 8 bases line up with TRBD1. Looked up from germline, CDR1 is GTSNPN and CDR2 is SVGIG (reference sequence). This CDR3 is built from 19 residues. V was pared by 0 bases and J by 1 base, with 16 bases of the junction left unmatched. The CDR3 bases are TGTGCCTGGAGTGTCAAATCCGGACAGGGCTCAAAAAGTAACTATGGCTACACCTTC. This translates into CAWSVKSGQGSKSNYGYTF.

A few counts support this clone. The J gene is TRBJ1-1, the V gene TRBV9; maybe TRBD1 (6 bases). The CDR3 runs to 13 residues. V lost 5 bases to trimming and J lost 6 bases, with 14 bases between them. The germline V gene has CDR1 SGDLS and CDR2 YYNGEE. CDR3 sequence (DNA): TGTGCCAGCAGACCCAGGGGTAGCTCTGAAGCTTTCTTT. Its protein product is CASRPRGSSEAFF.

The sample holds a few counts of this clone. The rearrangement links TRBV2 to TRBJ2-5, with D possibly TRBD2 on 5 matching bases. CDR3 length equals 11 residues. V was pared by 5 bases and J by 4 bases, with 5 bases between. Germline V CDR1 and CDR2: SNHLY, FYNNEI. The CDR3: CASSRGETQYF. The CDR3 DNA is TGTGCCAGCAGTCGGGGAGAGACCCAGTACTTC. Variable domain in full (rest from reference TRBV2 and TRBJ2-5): EPEVTQTPSHQVTQMGQEVILRCVPISNHLYFYWYRQILGQKVEFLVSFYNNEISEKSEIFDDQFSVERPDGSNFTLKIRSTKLEDSAMYFCASSRGETQYFGPGTRLLVL.

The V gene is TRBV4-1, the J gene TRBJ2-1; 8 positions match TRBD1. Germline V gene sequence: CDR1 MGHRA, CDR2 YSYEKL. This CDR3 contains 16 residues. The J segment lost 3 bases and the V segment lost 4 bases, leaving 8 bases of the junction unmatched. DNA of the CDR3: TGCGCCAGCAGCCCCCCGGGACAGGCTCTCTACAATGAGCAGTTCTTC. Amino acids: CASSPPGQALYNEQFF.

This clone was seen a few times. The CDR3 is CASSPRQVAANVLTF. The CDR3 DNA follows: TGTGCCAGCAGCCCTAGACAGGTCGCGGCCAACGTCCTGACTTTC. The chain uses TRBV7-2 and TRBJ2-6; possible D gene TRBD1, 6 bases. This CDR3 has 15 residues. The germline gives CDR1 SGHTA, CDR2 FQGNSA. V lost 5 bases, J lost 6 bases, and 14 bases lay in between.

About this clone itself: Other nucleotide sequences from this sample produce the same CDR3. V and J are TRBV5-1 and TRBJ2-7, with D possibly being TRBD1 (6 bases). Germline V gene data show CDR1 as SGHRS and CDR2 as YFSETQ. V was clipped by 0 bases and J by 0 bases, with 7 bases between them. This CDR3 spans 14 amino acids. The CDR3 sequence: CASSLGDNSYEQYF. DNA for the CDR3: TGCGCCAGCAGCTTGGGGGACAACTCCTACGAGCAGTACTTC. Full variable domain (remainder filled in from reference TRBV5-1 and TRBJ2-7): KAGVTQTPRYLIKTRGQQVTLSCSPISGHRSVSWYQQTPGQGLQFLFEYFSETQRNKGNFPGRFSGRQFSNSRSEMNVSTLELGDSALYLCASSLGDNSYEQYFGPGTRLTVT.

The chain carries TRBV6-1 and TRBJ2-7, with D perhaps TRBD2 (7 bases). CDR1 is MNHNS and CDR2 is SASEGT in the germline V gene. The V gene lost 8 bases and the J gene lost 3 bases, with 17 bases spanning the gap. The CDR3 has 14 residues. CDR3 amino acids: CASHTGGHDYEQYF. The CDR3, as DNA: TGTGCCAGCCATACGGGGGGACATGACTACGAGCAGTACTTC.

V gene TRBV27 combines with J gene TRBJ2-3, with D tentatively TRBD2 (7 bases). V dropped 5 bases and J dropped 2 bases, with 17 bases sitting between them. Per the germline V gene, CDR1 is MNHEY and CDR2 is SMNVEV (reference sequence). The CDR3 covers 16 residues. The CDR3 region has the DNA TGTGCCAGCAGTCCGCTACCCCGGGGGGCCACAGATACGCAGTATTTT. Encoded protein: CASSPLPRGATDTQYF.

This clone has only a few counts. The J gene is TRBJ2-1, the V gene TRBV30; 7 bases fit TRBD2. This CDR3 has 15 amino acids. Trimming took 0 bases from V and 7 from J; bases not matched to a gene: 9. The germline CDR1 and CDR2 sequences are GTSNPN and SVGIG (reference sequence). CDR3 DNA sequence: TGTGCCTGGAGTGTCGGAGCTAGCGGAGGAAATGAGCAGTTCTTC. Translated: CAWSVGASGGNEQFF. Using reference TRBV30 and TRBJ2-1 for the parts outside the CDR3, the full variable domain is SQTIHQWPATLVQPVGSPLSLECTVEGTSNPNLYWYRQAAGRGLQLLFYSVGIGQISSEVPQNLSASRPQDRQFILSSKKLLLSDSGFYLCAWSVGASGGNEQFFGPGTRLTVL.

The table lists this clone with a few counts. The CDR3 here is CASSHPGQGQGNQPQHF. DNA for the CDR3: TGCGCCAGCAGTCATCCGGGGCAGGGACAGGGTAATCAGCCCCAGCATTTT. The J gene is TRBJ1-5, the V gene TRBV23-1; 9 bases agree with TRBD1. TRBV23-1 is identified as an open reading frame with a role that is uncertain. There are 17 residues in the CDR3. The J segment lost 4 bases and the V segment lost 3 bases, leaving 10 bases of the junction unmatched.

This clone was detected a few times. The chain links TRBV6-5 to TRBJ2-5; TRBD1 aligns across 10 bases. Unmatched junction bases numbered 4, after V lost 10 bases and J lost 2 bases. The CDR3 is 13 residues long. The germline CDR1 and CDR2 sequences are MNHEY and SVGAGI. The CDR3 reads CATGTGVQETQYF. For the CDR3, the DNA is TGTGCCACCGGGACAGGGGTACAAGAGACCCAGTACTTC.

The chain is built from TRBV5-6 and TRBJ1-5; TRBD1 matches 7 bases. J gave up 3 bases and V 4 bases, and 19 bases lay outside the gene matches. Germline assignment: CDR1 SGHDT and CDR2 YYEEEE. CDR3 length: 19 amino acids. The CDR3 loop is CASSAGTPARDRFNQPQHF. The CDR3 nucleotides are TGTGCCAGCAGCGCTGGAACTCCAGCTCGGGACAGATTCAATCAGCCCCAGCATTTT.

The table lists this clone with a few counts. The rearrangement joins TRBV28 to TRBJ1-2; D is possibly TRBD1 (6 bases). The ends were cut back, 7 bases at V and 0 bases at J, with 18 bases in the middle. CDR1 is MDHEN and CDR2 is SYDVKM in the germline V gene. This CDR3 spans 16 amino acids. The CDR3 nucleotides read TGTGCCAGCACGGGCCCAGACAGGCATACTAACTATGGCTACACCTTC. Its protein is CASTGPDRHTNYGYTF.

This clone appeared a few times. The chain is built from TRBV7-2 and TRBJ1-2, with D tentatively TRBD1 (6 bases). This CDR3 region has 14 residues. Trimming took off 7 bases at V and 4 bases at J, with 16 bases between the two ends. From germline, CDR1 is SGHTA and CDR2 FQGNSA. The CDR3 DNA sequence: TGTGCCAGCATCCCCTCCCCGGACAGCTATGGCTACACCTTC. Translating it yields CASIPSPDSYGYTF.

DNA of the CDR3: TGTGCCTGGAACCCAACAGGGGGAAGCACTGAAGCTTTCTTT. This translates into CAWNPTGGSTEAFF. The chain joins TRBV30 to TRBJ1-1; 8 bases line up with TRBD1. The ends lost 4 bases at V and 4 bases at J; junction bases unmatched: 8. Germline V CDR1 and CDR2: GTSNPN, SVGIG (reference sequence). CDR3 length: 14 residues.

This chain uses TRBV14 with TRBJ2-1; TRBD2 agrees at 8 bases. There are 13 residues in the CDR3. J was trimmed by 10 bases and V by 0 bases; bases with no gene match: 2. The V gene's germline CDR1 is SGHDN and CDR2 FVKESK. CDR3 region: CASSQDRGREQFF. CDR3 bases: TGTGCCAGCAGCCAAGATCGCGGGAGGGAGCAGTTCTTC.

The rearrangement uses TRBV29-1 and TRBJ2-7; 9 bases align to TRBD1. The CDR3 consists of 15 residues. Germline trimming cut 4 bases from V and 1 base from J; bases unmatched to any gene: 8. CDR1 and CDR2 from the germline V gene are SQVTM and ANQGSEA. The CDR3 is CSVVATGTGSYEQYF. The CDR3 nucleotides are TGCAGCGTTGTCGCTACCGGGACAGGGTCCTACGAGCAGTACTTC.

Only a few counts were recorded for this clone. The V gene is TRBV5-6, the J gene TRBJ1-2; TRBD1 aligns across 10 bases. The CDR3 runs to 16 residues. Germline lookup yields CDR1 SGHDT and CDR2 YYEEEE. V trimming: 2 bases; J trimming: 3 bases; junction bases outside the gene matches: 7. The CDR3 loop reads CASSLGLTGGDYGYTF. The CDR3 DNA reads TGTGCCAGCAGCTTAGGACTGACAGGGGGCGACTATGGCTACACCTTC.

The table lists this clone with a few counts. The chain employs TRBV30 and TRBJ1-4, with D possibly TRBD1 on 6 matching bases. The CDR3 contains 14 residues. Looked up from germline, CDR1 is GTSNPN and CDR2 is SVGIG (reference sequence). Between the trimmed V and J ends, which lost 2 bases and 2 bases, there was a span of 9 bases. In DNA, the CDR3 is TGTGCCTGGAGTCCAGGGGTGACTAATGAAAAACTGTTTTTT. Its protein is CAWSPGVTNEKLFF. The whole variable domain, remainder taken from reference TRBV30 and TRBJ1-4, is SQTIHQWPATLVQPVGSPLSLECTVEGTSNPNLYWYRQAAGRGLQLLFYSVGIGQISSEVPQNLSASRPQDRQFILSSKKLLLSDSGFYLCAWSPGVTNEKLFFGSGTQLSVL.

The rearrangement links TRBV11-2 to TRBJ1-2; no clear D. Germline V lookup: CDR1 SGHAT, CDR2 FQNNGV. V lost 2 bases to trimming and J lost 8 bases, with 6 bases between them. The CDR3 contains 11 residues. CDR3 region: CASSLIGGYTF. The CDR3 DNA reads TGTGCCAGCAGCTTAATCGGGGGCTACACCTTC.